The following is a T cell receptor (beta chain) sequence with its context. At one boundary the junction diverges from the germline segment, which might be a read error. Using genomic DNA as the template, TCR beta VDJ and CDR3 profiling was carried out. TCRdb recomputed calls from the reads with MiXCR, one row per CDR3 protein. The sample lists 100,000 to 150,000 distinct CDR3 sequences; 50% to 60% were seen once. This specimen comes from a study of CD8+CD57+ T cells in acquired aplastic anemia. The sequenced patients had an expansion of CD8+CD57+ cells seen by flow cytometry. CDR3 size: 14 residues. Looked up from germline, CDR1 is SQVTM and CDR2 is ANQGSEA.

This chain links TRBV29-1 with TRBJ1-1, with 10 bases lining up with TRBD1. Source material: sorted CD4+, CD8+, or CD8+CD57+ T cells (not recorded which) from PBMCs. This receptor was obtained from a human donor with aplastic anemia. The DNA for the CDR3 is TGCGGCGTTGATCCCGGACAGGGGGAGCCTGAAGCTTTCTTT. It codes for CGVDPGQGEPEAFF.